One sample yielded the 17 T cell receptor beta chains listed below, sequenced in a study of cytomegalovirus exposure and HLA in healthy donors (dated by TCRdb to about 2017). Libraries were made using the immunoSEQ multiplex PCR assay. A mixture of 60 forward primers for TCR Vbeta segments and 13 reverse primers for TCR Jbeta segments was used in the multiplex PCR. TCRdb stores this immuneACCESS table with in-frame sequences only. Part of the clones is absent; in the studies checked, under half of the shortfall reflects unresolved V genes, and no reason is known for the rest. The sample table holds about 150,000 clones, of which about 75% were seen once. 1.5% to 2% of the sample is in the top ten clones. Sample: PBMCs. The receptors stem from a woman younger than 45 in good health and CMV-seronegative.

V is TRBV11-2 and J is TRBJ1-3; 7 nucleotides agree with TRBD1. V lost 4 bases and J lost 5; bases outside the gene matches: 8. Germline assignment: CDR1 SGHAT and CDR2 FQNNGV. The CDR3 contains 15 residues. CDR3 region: CASSSLRGRRNTIYF. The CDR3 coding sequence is TGTGCCAGCAGCTCCCTGAGGGGGCGGCGAAACACCATATATTTT.

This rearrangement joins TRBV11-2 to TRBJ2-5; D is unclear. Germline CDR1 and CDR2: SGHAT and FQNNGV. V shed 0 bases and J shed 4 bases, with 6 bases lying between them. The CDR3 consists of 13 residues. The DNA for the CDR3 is TGTGCCAGCAGCTTAGAGGTCGGAGAGACCCAGTACTTC. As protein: CASSLEVGETQYF.

In DNA, the CDR3 is TGCGCCAGCAGCTTGATGTCCGACTATGGCTACACCTTC. Amino acids: CASSLMSDYGYTF. This chain connects TRBV5-1 to TRBJ1-2, with D uncertain. Germline V gives CDR1 SGHRS, CDR2 YFSETQ. Trimming cost V 1 base and J 3 bases, with 7 bases left between them. The CDR3 covers 13 residues.

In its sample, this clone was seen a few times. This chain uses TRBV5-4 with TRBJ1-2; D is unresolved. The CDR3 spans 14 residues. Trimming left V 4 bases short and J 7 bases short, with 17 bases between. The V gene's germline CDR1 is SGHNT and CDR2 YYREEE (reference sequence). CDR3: CASSPPRRGGGYTF. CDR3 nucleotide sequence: TGTGCCAGCAGCCCACCGCGGCGGGGAGGTGGCTACACCTTC.

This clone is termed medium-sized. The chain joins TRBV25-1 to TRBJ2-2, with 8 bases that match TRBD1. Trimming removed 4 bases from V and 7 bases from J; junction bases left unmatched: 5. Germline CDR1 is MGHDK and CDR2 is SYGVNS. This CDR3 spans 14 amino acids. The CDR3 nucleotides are TGTGCCAGCAGTGGGACAGGGTGGGGCGGGGAGCTGTTTTTT. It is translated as CASSGTGWGGELFF.

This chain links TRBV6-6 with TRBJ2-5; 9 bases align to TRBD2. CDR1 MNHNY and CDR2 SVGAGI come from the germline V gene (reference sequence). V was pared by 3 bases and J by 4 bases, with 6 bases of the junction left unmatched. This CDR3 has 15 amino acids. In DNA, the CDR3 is TGTGCCAGCAGTTATTTCGCGGGGGGGCCAGAGACCCAGTACTTC. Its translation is CASSYFAGGPETQYF.

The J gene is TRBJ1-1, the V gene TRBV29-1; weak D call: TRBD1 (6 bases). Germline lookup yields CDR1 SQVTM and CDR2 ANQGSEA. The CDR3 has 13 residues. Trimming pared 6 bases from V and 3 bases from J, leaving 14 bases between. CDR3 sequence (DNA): TGCAGCGTAGAACAGGGTCGCGACACTGAAGCTTTCTTT. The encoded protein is CSVEQGRDTEAFF.

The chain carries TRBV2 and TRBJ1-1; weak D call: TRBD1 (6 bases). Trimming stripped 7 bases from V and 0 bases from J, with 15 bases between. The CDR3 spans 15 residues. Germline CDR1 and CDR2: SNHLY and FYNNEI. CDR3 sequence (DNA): TGTGCCAGCACCAGAACAGGGACTATGAACACTGAAGCTTTCTTT. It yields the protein CASTRTGTMNTEAFF.

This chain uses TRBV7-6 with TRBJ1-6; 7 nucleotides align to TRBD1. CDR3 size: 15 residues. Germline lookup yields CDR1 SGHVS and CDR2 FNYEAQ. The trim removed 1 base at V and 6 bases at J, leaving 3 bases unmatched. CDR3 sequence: CASSLGGTANSPLHF. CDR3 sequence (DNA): TGTGCCAGCAGCTTAGGGGGGACAGCTAATTCACCCCTCCACTTT.

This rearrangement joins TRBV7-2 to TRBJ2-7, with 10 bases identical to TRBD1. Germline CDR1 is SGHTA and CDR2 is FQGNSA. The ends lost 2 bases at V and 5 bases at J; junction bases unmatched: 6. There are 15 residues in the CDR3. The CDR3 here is CASSLYRQGANEQYF. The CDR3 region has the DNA TGTGCCAGCAGCTTATATCGACAGGGGGCGAACGAGCAGTACTTC.

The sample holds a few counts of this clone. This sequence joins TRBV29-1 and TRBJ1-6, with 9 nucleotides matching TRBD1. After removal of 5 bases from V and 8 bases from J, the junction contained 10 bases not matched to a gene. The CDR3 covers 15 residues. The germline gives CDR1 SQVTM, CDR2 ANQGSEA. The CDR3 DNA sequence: TGCAGCGTTCAAAAGGGGACAGGGATGGATTCACCCCTCCACTTT. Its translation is CSVQKGTGMDSPLHF.

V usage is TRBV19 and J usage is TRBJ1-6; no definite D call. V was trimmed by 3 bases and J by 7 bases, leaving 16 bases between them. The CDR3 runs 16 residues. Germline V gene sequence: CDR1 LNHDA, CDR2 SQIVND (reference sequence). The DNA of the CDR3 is TGTGCCAGTAGTATGAGCGCTCCATCTAGAAATTCACCCCTCCACTTT. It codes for CASSMSAPSRNSPLHF.

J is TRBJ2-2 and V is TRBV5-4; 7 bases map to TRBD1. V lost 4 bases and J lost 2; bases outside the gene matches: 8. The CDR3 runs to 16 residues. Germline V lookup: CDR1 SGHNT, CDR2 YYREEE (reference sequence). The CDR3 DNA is TGTGCCAGCAGCCCCCACAGGGGTTTCAACACCGGGGAGCTGTTTTTT. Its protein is CASSPHRGFNTGELFF.

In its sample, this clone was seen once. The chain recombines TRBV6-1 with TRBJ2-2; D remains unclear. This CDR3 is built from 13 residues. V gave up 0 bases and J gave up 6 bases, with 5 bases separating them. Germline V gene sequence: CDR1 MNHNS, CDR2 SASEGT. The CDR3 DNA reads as TGTGCCAGCAGTGAAGCCGCAGCCGGGGAGCTGTTTTTT. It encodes CASSEAAAGELFF.

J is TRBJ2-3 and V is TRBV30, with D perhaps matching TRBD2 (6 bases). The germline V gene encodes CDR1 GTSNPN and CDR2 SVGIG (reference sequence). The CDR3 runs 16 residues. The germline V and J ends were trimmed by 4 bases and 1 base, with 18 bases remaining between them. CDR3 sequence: CAWIMRGGIGTDTQYF. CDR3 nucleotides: TGTGCCTGGATTATGCGGGGCGGAATAGGCACAGATACGCAGTATTTT.

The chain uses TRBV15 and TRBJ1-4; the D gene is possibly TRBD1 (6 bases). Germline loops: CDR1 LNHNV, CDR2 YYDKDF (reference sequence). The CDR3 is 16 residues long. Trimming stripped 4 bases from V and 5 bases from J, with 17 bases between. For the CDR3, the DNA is TGTGCCACCAGCACCCCAGGACTAGGGGGGAATGAAAAACTGTTTTTT. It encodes CATSTPGLGGNEKLFF.

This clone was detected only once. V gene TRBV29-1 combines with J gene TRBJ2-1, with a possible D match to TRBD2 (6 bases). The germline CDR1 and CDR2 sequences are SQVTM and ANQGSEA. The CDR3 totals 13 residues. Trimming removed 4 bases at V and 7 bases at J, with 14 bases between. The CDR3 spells CSVGLGSVNEQFF. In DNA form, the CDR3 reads TGCAGCGTTGGACTAGGGAGCGTGAATGAGCAGTTCTTC.